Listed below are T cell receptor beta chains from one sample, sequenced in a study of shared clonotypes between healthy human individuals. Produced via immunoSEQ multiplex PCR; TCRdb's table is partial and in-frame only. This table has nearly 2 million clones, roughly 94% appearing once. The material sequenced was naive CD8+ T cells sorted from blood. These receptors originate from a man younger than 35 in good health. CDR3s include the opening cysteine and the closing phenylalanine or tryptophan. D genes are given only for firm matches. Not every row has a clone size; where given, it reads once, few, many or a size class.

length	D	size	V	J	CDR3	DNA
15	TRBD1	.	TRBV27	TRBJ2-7	CASSYSQGVPYEQYF	TGTGCCAGCAGTTATTCACAGGGGGTCCCCTACGAGCAGTACTTC
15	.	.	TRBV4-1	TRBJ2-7	CASSPGEFSSYEQYF	TGCGCCAGCAGCCCAGGGGAATTTAGCTCCTACGAGCAGTACTTC
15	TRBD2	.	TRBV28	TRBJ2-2	CASSFTGGDTGELFF	TGTGCCAGCAGTTTCACGGGAGGAGATACCGGGGAGCTGTTTTTT
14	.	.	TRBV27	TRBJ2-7	CASSPGQSGYEQYF	TGTGCCAGCAGTCCGGGACAAAGTGGCTACGAGCAGTACTTC
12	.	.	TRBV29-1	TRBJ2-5	CSVQGLGETQYF	TGCAGCGTTCAGGGTTTGGGGGAGACCCAGTACTTC
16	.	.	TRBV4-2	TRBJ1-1	CASSQDVAGWASEAFF	TGTGCCAGCAGCCAAGATGTTGCAGGGTGGGCGAGTGAAGCTTTCTTT
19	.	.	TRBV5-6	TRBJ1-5	CASSYTGGTPIPDNQPQHF	TGTGCCAGCAGCTACACAGGCGGGACCCCGATCCCCGACAATCAGCCCCAGCATTTT
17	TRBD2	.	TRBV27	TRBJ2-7	CASSFRGTSGPSYEQYF	TGTGCCAGCAGTTTCCGCGGGACTAGCGGGCCCTCCTACGAGCAGTACTTC
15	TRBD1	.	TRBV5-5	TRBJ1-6	CASSLPGQGNSPLHF	TGTGCCAGCAGCCTCCCCGGACAGGGTAATTCACCCCTCCACTTT
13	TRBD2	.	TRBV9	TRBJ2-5	CASSLAVQETQYF	TGTGCCAGCAGCCTAGCGGTACAAGAGACCCAGTACTTC
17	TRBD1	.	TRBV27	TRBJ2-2	CASSSNTNRGPAGELFF	TGTGCCAGCAGTTCGAACACGAACAGGGGTCCGGCCGGGGAGCTGTTTTTT
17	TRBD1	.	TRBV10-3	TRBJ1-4	CAISGEDRALSEGKLFF	TGTGCCATCAGTGGGGAGGACAGGGCTCTGTCCGAGGGAAAACTGTTTTTT
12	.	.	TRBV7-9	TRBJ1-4	CASSLLGEKLFF	TGTGCCAGCAGCTTGCTTGGTGAAAAACTGTTTTTT
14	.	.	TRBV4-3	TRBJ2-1	CASSQVPLTDEQFF	TGCGCCAGCAGCCAAGTCCCCTTAACGGATGAGCAGTTCTTC
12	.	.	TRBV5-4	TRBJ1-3	CASSSGGNTIYF	TGTGCCAGCAGCTCGGGGGGAAACACCATATATTTT
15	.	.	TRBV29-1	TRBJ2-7	CSVEDGGTYSGEQYF	TGCAGCGTTGAAGACGGAGGGACTTACTCGGGGGAGCAGTACTTC
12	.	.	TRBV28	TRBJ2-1	CATEGARDEQFF	TGTGCCACAGAGGGTGCCAGGGATGAGCAGTTCTTC
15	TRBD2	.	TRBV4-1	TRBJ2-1	CASSPRLARDNEQFF	TGCGCCAGCAGCCCAAGACTAGCCAGGGACAATGAGCAGTTCTTC
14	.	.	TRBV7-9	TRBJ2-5	CASSLGGGQETQYF	TGTGCCAGCAGCCTTGGAGGGGGCCAAGAGACCCAGTACTTC
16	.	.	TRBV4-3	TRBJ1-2	CASSQEGGESGHGYTF	TGCGCCAGCAGCCAAGAGGGCGGCGAATCCGGTCATGGCTACACCTTC
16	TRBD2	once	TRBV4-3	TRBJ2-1	CASSQVQAGEYNEQFF	TGCGCCAGCAGCCAAGTGCAAGCGGGAGAATACAATGAGCAGTTCTTC
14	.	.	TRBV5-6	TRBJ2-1	CASSFAGPNNEQFF	TGTGCCAGCAGCTTCGCCGGACCGAACAATGAGCAGTTCTTC
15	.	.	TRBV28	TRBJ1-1	CASSFFPGVATEAFF	TGTGCCAGCAGTTTCTTCCCCGGGGTAGCCACTGAAGCTTTCTTT
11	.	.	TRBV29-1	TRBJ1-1	CSTRVTTEAFF	TGCAGCACCCGGGTCACCACTGAAGCTTTCTTT
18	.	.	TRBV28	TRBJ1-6	CASSLYPTTSSYNSPLHF	TGTGCCAGCAGTTTATACCCCACAACGAGCTCCTATAATTCACCCCTCCACTTT
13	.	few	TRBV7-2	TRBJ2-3	CASSLKHSDTQYF	TGTGCCAGCAGCTTAAAGCATTCAGATACGCAGTATTTT
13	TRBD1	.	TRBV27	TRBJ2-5	CASRDRLQETQYF	TGTGCCAGCAGGGACAGGCTCCAAGAGACCCAGTACTTC
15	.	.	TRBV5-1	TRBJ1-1	CASSLGSGFSTEAFF	TGCGCCAGCAGCTTGGGGTCAGGCTTTTCGACTGAAGCTTTCTTT
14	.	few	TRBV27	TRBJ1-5	CASSLFGAEQPQHF	TGTGCCAGCAGTCTGTTTGGGGCAGAACAGCCCCAGCATTTT
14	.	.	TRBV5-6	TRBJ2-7	CASSLVAISDEQYF	TGTGCCAGCAGCTTGGTGGCTATCTCAGACGAGCAGTACTTC
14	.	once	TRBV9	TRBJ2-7	CASSPWGASYEQYF	TGTGCCAGCAGCCCCTGGGGCGCCTCCTACGAGCAGTACTTC
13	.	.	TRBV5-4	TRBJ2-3	CASSWASTDTQYF	TGTGCCAGCAGCTGGGCTAGCACAGATACGCAGTATTTT
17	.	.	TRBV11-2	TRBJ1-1	CASSSSSLGPGYTEAFF	TGTGCCAGCAGCTCCAGCAGTCTGGGGCCTGGGTACACTGAAGCTTTCTTT
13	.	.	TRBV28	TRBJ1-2	CASTITGNYGYTF	TGTGCCAGCACTATAACAGGGAACTATGGCTACACCTTC
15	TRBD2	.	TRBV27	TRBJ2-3	CASSFRTSSTDTQYF	TGTGCCAGCAGTTTTCGGACTAGCAGCACAGATACGCAGTATTTT
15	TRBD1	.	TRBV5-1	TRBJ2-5	CASSTQGNLGETQYF	TGCGCCAGCAGCACACAGGGGAATTTAGGGGAGACCCAGTACTTC
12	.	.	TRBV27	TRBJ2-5	CASSLSTGPQYF	TGTGCCAGCAGTTTATCGACGGGCCCCCAGTACTTC
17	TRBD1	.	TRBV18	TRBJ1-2	CASSRLGQDPPNYGYTF	TGTGCCAGCTCACGACTAGGACAGGACCCTCCTAACTATGGCTACACCTTC